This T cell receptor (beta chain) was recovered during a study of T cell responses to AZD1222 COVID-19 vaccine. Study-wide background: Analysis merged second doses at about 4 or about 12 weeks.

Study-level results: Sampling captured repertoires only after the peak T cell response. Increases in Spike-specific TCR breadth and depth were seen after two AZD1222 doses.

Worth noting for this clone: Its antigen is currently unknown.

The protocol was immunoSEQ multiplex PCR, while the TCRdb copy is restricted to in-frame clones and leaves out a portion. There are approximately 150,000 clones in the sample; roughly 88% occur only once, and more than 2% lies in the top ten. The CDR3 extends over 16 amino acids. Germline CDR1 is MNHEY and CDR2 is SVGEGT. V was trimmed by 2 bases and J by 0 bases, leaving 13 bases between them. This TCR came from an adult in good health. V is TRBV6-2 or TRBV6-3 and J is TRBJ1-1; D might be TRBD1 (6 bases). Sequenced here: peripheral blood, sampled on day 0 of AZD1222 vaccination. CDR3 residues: CASSYDTTGLNTEAFF. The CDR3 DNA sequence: TGTGCCAGCAGTTACGACACGACAGGTTTGAACACTGAAGCTTTCTTT.